This entry lists 14 T cell receptor beta chains sequenced from one sample in a study of identical twins. TCRdb reprocessed the 5' RACE reads with MiXCR, giving one entry per CDR3 protein. The repertoire holds around 490,000 distinct CDR3 sequences, with roughly an eighth as singletons. These data also formed part of another study, on yellow fever vaccine responses in identical twins.

The sequencing input was CD4+ T cells sorted from blood. These receptors all come from a young woman in good health.

This rearrangement joins TRBV27 to TRBJ2-3, with D perhaps assigned TRBD1 or TRBD2 (5 bases each). Trimming took 3 bases from V and 0 from J, leaving 13 bases between them. The CDR3 contains 16 residues. CDR1 is MNHEY and CDR2 is SMNVEV in the germline V gene (reference sequence). CDR3 protein: CASSFSGLTSTDTQYF. The CDR3 region has the DNA TGTGCCAGCAGTTTCTCGGGGCTCACTAGCACAGATACGCAGTATTTT.

J is TRBJ2-1 and V is TRBV5-1; weak D call: TRBD1 (5 bases). The CDR3 runs to 16 residues. V lost 3 bases, J lost 0 bases, and 13 bases lay in between. The germline V gene has CDR1 SGHRS and CDR2 YFSETQ. CDR3 DNA: TGCGCCAGCAGCTCAACAGGAGTAAGCTCCTACAATGAGCAGTTCTTC. It is translated as CASSSTGVSSYNEQFF.

This clonotype was detected many times. The chain recombines TRBV5-5 with TRBJ2-7, with TRBD1 matching 9 bases. From germline, CDR1 is SGHKS and CDR2 YYEKEE (reference sequence). CDR3 length: 14 residues. V lost 2 bases to trimming and J lost 7 bases; unmatched junction nucleotides: 7. Written as DNA, the CDR3 is TGTGCCAGCAGCTTCGGACAGGGGCTTGGGGAGCAGTACTTC. The encoded protein is CASSFGQGLGEQYF.

This clonotype was seen a few times. The J gene is TRBJ2-1, the V gene TRBV12-5, with D maybe TRBD1 (5 bases). The CDR3 is made up of 12 amino acids. CDR1 and CDR2 from the germline V gene are LGHNT and FRNRAP. Trimming took off 1 base at V and 9 bases at J, with 7 bases between the two ends. The CDR3 region is CASGLAQGEQFF. The CDR3 DNA sequence: TGTGCTAGTGGTTTGGCTCAGGGTGAGCAGTTCTTC.

The gene calls are TRBV4-3 and TRBJ1-4; D remains ambiguous. Per the germline V gene, CDR1 is LGHNA and CDR2 is YSLEER. The CDR3 consists of 17 residues. Trimming removed 1 base at V and 0 bases at J, with 12 bases between. CDR3 residues: CASSQAGRPATNEKLFF. The CDR3 DNA reads TGCGCCAGCAGCCAAGCTGGCCGACCTGCAACTAATGAAAAACTGTTTTTT.

This clonotype was recorded a few times. This chain links TRBV10-3 with TRBJ2-5; D is perhaps TRBD1 (6 bases). V dropped 2 bases and J dropped 5 bases, with 15 bases sitting between them. Germline V gene lookup returns CDR1 ENHRY and CDR2 SYGVKD. The CDR3 runs to 15 residues. The CDR3 loop reads CAISESAQGGETQYF. In DNA form, the CDR3 reads TGTGCCATCAGTGAGAGTGCACAGGGCGGCGAGACCCAGTACTTC.

The V and J genes are TRBV2 and TRBJ2-7, with D possibly being TRBD2 (5 bases). V dropped 8 bases and J dropped 4 bases, with 21 bases sitting between them. Germline V gene data show CDR1 as SNHLY and CDR2 as FYNNEI. The CDR3 totals 15 residues. CDR3 nucleotide sequence: TGTGCCAGCGTCGCTCAACTAGGCACTATTTACGAGCAGTACTTC. The encoded protein is CASVAQLGTIYEQYF.

The V and J genes are TRBV7-2 and TRBJ2-3, with 7 bases identical to TRBD1. There are 16 residues in the CDR3. Germline CDR1 reads SGHTA; CDR2 reads FQGNSA. J lost 4 bases, V lost 7 bases, and 14 bases had no gene match. CDR3: CASTDDVQGVSDTQYF. The CDR3 coding sequence is TGTGCCAGCACCGACGATGTGCAGGGGGTCTCAGATACGCAGTATTTT.

This clonotype was counted only a few times. The chain is built from TRBV15 and TRBJ1-5, with D unresolved. Trimming cost V 0 bases and J 4 bases, with 10 bases left between them. The CDR3 covers 15 residues. Looked up from germline, CDR1 is LNHNV and CDR2 is YYDKDF (reference sequence). CDR3 bases: TGTGCCACCAGCAGAGATAGGCAGGCTAATCAGCCCCAGCATTTT. Translation: CATSRDRQANQPQHF.

This clonotype was seen at least ten times. The V call is TRBV12-3 or TRBV12-4, the J call TRBJ2-2; D is undetermined. V was cut by 5 bases and J by 3 bases, with 13 bases left in between. This CDR3 is 15 amino acids long. The CDR3 DNA reads TGTGCCAGCAGTCCCAATGAGTATGACACCGGGGAGCTGTTTTTT. Amino acid sequence: CASSPNEYDTGELFF.

The V gene is TRBV6-2 or TRBV6-3, the J gene TRBJ1-2; D gene ambiguous. The V gene's germline CDR1 is MNHEY and CDR2 SVGEGT. The CDR3 runs 14 residues. The ends were cut back, 0 bases at V and 2 bases at J, with 7 bases in the middle. The CDR3 loop reads CASSYSSQNYGYTF. CDR3 DNA sequence: TGTGCCAGCAGTTACTCGAGTCAGAACTATGGCTACACCTTC.

This clonotype showed up many times. The rearrangement uses TRBV12-3 or TRBV12-4 and TRBJ2-7; no definite D call. Trimming removed 5 bases from V and 1 base from J, with 6 bases in between. The CDR3 sequence is 12 residues long. The CDR3 nucleotides read TGTGCCAGCAGTACTGATTCCTACGAGCAGTACTTC. Protein product: CASSTDSYEQYF.

Many counts were recorded for this clonotype. The chain links TRBV9 to TRBJ2-3, with TRBD2 matching 9 bases. V shed 0 bases, J shed 2 bases, and the junction held 4 bases outside the gene matches. Germline V gives CDR1 SGDLS, CDR2 YYNGEE. The CDR3 spans 16 residues. CDR3 sequence (DNA): TGTGCCAGCAGCGTAGAGGCGGGGGGGTACACAGATACGCAGTATTTT. Protein sequence: CASSVEAGGYTDTQYF.

V gene TRBV5-1 combines with J gene TRBJ2-3, with D perhaps matching TRBD1 (6 bases). Germline values: CDR1 SGHRS, CDR2 YFSETQ. The CDR3 loop spans 14 amino acids. With 4 bases removed from V and 2 bases from J, the gap between germline ends came to 11 bases. CDR3 region: CASSIGTITDTQYF. For the CDR3, the DNA is TGCGCCAGCAGCATAGGGACAATCACAGATACGCAGTATTTT. The whole variable domain, remainder taken from reference TRBV5-1 and TRBJ2-3, is KAGVTQTPRYLIKTRGQQVTLSCSPISGHRSVSWYQQTPGQGLQFLFEYFSETQRNKGNFPGRFSGRQFSNSRSEMNVSTLELGDSALYLCASSIGTITDTQYFGPGTRLTVL.